One sample yielded the 28 T cell receptor beta chains listed below, sequenced in a study of blood T cells in healthy people across ages. A sample-barcoded 5' primer and a J-beta primer mix were used in a second PCR of roughly 7 to 12 cycles. TCRdb redid the calling of the 5' RACE reads with MiXCR, one entry per CDR3 protein. The sample carries 700,000 to 900,000 distinct CDR3 sequences, less than 70% recorded once. The sample consisted of blood. Receptor source: an elderly man in good health.

V is TRBV27 and J is TRBJ2-7; a weak D match, TRBD1 (5 bases). V was cut by 0 bases and J by 2 bases, with 11 bases left in between. This CDR3 has 15 amino acids. Germline CDR1 and CDR2: MNHEY and SMNVEV (reference sequence). CDR3 in amino acids: CASSLSPQGPYEQYF. In DNA, the CDR3 is TGTGCCAGCAGTTTATCCCCCCAGGGTCCCTACGAGCAGTACTTC.

The chain joins TRBV20-1 to TRBJ2-7; 10 bases align to TRBD2. This CDR3 has 18 residues. CDR1 is DFQATT, CDR2 SNEGSKA, per germline (reference sequence). V was pared by 0 bases and J by 1 base, with 12 bases of the junction left unmatched. The CDR3 coding sequence is TGCAGTGCTAGAGATCTCACTAGCGGGATAAGGGGGTCCTACGAGCAGTACTTC. Amino acids: CSARDLTSGIRGSYEQYF.

This rearrangement joins TRBV29-1 to TRBJ1-2; D may be TRBD1 (5 bases). This CDR3 region has 12 residues. V lost 7 bases to trimming and J lost 11 bases, with 20 bases between them. Germline V gene sequence: CDR1 SQVTM, CDR2 ANQGSEA. The CDR3: CSAEAGPGSYTF. The CDR3 DNA sequence: TGCAGCGCCGAGGCGGGGCCAGGATCTTACACCTTC. The full variable domain, its missing parts supplied by reference TRBV29-1 and TRBJ1-2, is SAVISQKPSRDICQRGTSLTIQCQVDSQVTMMFWYRQQPGQSLTLIATANQGSEATYESGFVIDKFPISRPNLTFSTLTVSNMSPEDSSIYLCSAEAGPGSYTFGSGTRLTVV.

This chain connects TRBV6-2 or TRBV6-3 to TRBJ2-1; the match to TRBD2 covers 8 bases. The J call is doubtful: the DNA matches TRBJ2-7 better. Germline CDR1 is MNHEY and CDR2 is SVGEGT. The CDR3 length is 14 residues. The CDR3 bases are TGTGTCAGTGGAGGGCTAGCGGGTTACAATGAGCAGTACTTC. This sequence encodes CVSGGLAGYNEQYF.

This chain uses TRBV3-1 with TRBJ1-1, with D maybe TRBD1 (6 bases). Trimming shortened V by 0 bases and J by 4 bases, and 18 bases separated the two germline ends. There are 17 residues in the CDR3. CDR1 and CDR2 from the germline V gene are LGHDT and YNNKEL (reference sequence). CDR3 coding DNA: TGTGCCAGCAGCCAAGATGCGGGGGGCGCTTCGGGCACTGAAGCTTTCTTT. Its translation: CASSQDAGGASGTEAFF. Complete variable domain (other parts from reference TRBV3-1 and TRBJ1-1): DTAVSQTPKYLVTQMGNDKSIKCEQNLGHDTMYWYKQDSKKFLKIMFSYNNKELIINETVPNRFSPKSPDKAHLNLHINSLELGDSAVYFCASSQDAGGASGTEAFFGQGTRLTVV.

V usage is TRBV14 and J usage is TRBJ2-3; 13 nucleotides line up with TRBD2. The junction had 20 bases not matched to a gene; V was cut back by 3 bases and J by 14 bases. Looked up from germline, CDR1 is SGHDN and CDR2 is FVKESK. The CDR3 extends over 18 amino acids. The CDR3 nucleotides read TGTGCCAGCAGCCACGAACTAGCGGGAGGGCCCTCTTTACGCTCCGCGTATTTT. Protein: CASSHELAGGPSLRSAYF.

The chain has TRBV4-1 and TRBJ1-1; possible D gene TRBD1, 6 bases. CDR3 length equals 15 residues. The germline gives CDR1 MGHRA, CDR2 YSYEKL. Trimming stripped 0 bases from V and 11 bases from J, with 19 bases between. The CDR3 loop is CASSQEGAGTLGAFF. CDR3 DNA sequence: TGCGCCAGCAGCCAAGAGGGGGCAGGGACCCTAGGCGCTTTCTTT.

V is TRBV12-3 or TRBV12-4 and J is TRBJ2-1, with 11 nucleotides matching TRBD2. Trimming cost V 6 bases and J 0 bases; bases outside gene matches: 16. The CDR3 has 20 residues. The CDR3 is CASSLLAGGPYGSSYNEQFF. The CDR3 coding sequence is TGTGCCAGCAGCCTCTTAGCGGGAGGGCCTTATGGTAGCTCCTACAATGAGCAGTTCTTC.

This clonotype was found a few times. The chain recombines TRBV29-1 with TRBJ2-1; tentatively, D is TRBD2 (5 bases). The V gene lost 6 bases and the J gene lost 9 bases, with 12 bases spanning the gap. CDR3 length equals 11 residues. CDR1 is SQVTM and CDR2 is ANQGSEA in the germline V gene. Here the CDR3 reads CSVVLVGEQFF. CDR3 sequence (DNA): TGCAGCGTCGTACTAGTGGGTGAGCAGTTCTTC.

This clonotype was recorded a few times. The rearrangement uses TRBV20-1 and TRBJ2-1; 9 positions agree with TRBD2. The V segment lost 7 bases and the J segment 9 bases; nucleotides outside the gene matches: 7. The CDR3 totals 12 residues. CDR1 and CDR2 (germline): DFQATT, SNEGSKA (reference sequence). CDR3 coding DNA: TGCAGTGTGGCTAGCGGGATGGTTGAGCAGTTCTTC. It codes for CSVASGMVEQFF.

The rearrangement links TRBV28 to TRBJ2-5; 11 nucleotides align to TRBD2. The end of the DNA aligns better with TRBJ2-7, so the J call may be wrong. There are 13 residues in the CDR3. Germline CDR1 and CDR2: MDHEN and SYDVKM. CDR3 DNA: TGTGCCAGCACGGCGGGACTAGCGGCCGAGCAGTACTTC. It codes for CASTAGLAAEQYF.

The chain couples TRBV6-5 to TRBJ2-7; weak D call: TRBD1 (7 bases). Germline V gene sequence: CDR1 MNHEY, CDR2 SVGAGI. Trimming cost V 5 bases and J 2 bases, with 19 bases left between them. The CDR3 runs 16 residues. The CDR3 loop is CASSPRGAGFPYEQYF. For the CDR3, the DNA is TGTGCCAGCAGTCCCAGGGGGGCGGGTTTCCCCTACGAGCAGTACTTC.

V is TRBV7-8 and J is TRBJ2-1; 9 bases are shared with TRBD2. CDR3 length equals 16 residues. J was trimmed by 9 bases and V by 5 bases; bases with no gene match: 14. Germline V CDR1 and CDR2: SGHVS, FQNEAQ. Here the CDR3 reads CASSPFQGPAGGEQFF. The CDR3 region has the DNA TGTGCCAGCAGCCCCTTTCAAGGCCCAGCGGGGGGTGAGCAGTTCTTC. Using reference TRBV7-8 and TRBJ2-1 for the parts outside the CDR3, the full variable domain is GAGVSQSPRYKVAKRGQDVALRCDPISGHVSLFWYQQALGQGPEFLTYFQNEAQLDKSGLPSDRFFAERPEGSVSTLKIQRTQQEDSAVYLCASSPFQGPAGGEQFFGPGTRLTVL.

The chain has TRBV2 and TRBJ2-5; TRBD1 might be the D (6 bases). The CDR3 spans 15 residues. With 6 bases removed from V and 5 bases from J, the gap between germline ends came to 19 bases. Looked up from germline, CDR1 is SNHLY and CDR2 is FYNNEI. The CDR3 spells CASSSPGFRGETQYF. CDR3 in DNA: TGTGCCAGCAGCTCACCGGGATTTAGGGGGGAGACCCAGTACTTC.

The V gene is TRBV6-1, the J gene TRBJ2-7, with a weak D call TRBD2 (7 bases). Looked up from germline, CDR1 is MNHNS and CDR2 is SASEGT. This CDR3 contains 14 residues. Trimming took 4 bases from V and 4 from J, leaving 14 bases between them. CDR3: CASSVGGARYEQYF. Here the CDR3 DNA reads TGTGCCAGCAGTGTAGGGGGGGCCCGATACGAGCAGTACTTC.

This chain joins TRBV12-5 and TRBJ2-6, with 7 bases that match TRBD1. This CDR3 spans 15 amino acids. J gave up 2 bases and V 6 bases, and 4 bases lay outside the gene matches. The germline gives CDR1 LGHNT, CDR2 FRNRAP. CDR3 DNA: TGTGCTAGTGGCTTGACAGGGACTGGGGCCAACGTCCTGACTTTC. Amino acid sequence: CASGLTGTGANVLTF.

This rearrangement joins TRBV28 to TRBJ1-4; no firm D call. The germline V gene encodes CDR1 MDHEN and CDR2 SYDVKM. The CDR3 totals 16 residues. V was trimmed by 5 bases and J by 7 bases, leaving 20 bases between them. CDR3 sequence (DNA): TGTGCCAGCAGTACTTATCTGGGAGAACTTGGTGAAAAACTGTTTTTT. Translation gives CASSTYLGELGEKLFF.

This clonotype has only a few counts. The chain links TRBV24-1 to TRBJ2-3; D ambiguous. The CDR3 is 13 amino acids. Germline CDR1 KGHDR, CDR2 SFDVKD. V lost 11 bases and J lost 0, with 11 bases in between. CDR3 in DNA: TGTGCCAACGTAAGGGCGAGCACAGATACGCAGTATTTT. Its protein product is CANVRASTDTQYF.

The chain combines TRBV29-1 with TRBJ2-3; possible D gene TRBD2, 7 bases. The CDR3 consists of 15 residues. Germline V gene data show CDR1 as SQVTM and CDR2 as ANQGSEA. With 1 base removed from V and 14 bases from J, the gap between germline ends came to 25 bases. The DNA for the CDR3 is TGCAGCGTTGAAGGTACCCTAGCGGAGGACAGATACGCGTATTTT. Its translation: CSVEGTLAEDRYAYF.

This clonotype has only one observation. CDR3: CASSRGIQNTEAFF. The CDR3 bases are TGTGCCAGCAGTCGGGGGATACAGAACACTGAAGCTTTCTTT. The genes are TRBV12-3 or TRBV12-4 and TRBJ1-1; weak D call: TRBD1 (5 bases). V dropped 5 bases and J dropped 1 base, with 11 bases sitting between them. The CDR3 covers 14 residues.

The genes are TRBV5-5 and TRBJ2-5; maybe TRBD1 (6 bases). The DNA end favors TRBJ2-1, so the J call may be wrong. The CDR3 has 14 residues. Germline lookup yields CDR1 SGHKS and CDR2 YYEKEE (reference sequence). DNA of the CDR3: TGTGCCAGCAGCCTCCCCGGGACACAAGAGACCCAGTTCTTC. Amino acids: CASSLPGTQETQFF.

The V and J genes are TRBV20-1 and TRBJ1-1; no clear D. Germline V gene lookup returns CDR1 DFQATT and CDR2 SNEGSKA (reference sequence). The CDR3 has 13 residues. Trimming stripped 0 bases from V and 3 bases from J, with 8 bases between. CDR3 amino acids: CSARDPGDTEAFF. In DNA form, the CDR3 reads TGCAGTGCTAGAGATCCGGGAGACACTGAAGCTTTCTTT.

This clonotype has a single count. This chain uses TRBV5-1 with TRBJ2-5, with D possibly matching TRBD1 (5 bases). The CDR3 sequence is 13 residues long. The V gene's germline CDR1 is SGHRS and CDR2 YFSETQ. Trimming stripped 4 bases from V and 2 bases from J, with 9 bases between. This chain's CDR3 is CASSRQTQETQYF. CDR3 DNA: TGCGCCAGCAGCCGACAGACACAAGAGACCCAGTACTTC.

The chain is built from TRBV6-5 and TRBJ1-2; no clear D gene. V was shortened by 3 bases and J by 4 bases, with 9 bases between the two germline ends. Looked up from germline, CDR1 is MNHEY and CDR2 is SVGAGI. The CDR3 extends over 13 amino acids. The CDR3 sequence is CASSYTASYGYTF. The CDR3 nucleotides are TGTGCCAGCAGTTATACGGCGAGCTATGGCTACACCTTC.

This chain connects TRBV29-1 to TRBJ2-1; D is unresolved. Trimming took off 3 bases at V and 4 bases at J, with 19 bases between the two ends. CDR3 length: 16 residues. Germline CDR1 reads SQVTM; CDR2 reads ANQGSEA. CDR3 residues: CSVDPGNRLAYNEQFF. For the CDR3, the DNA is TGCAGCGTTGATCCGGGCAACAGACTGGCTTACAATGAGCAGTTCTTC.

The V call is TRBV2, the J call TRBJ1-5; no firm D call. The CDR3 totals 14 residues. CDR1 is SNHLY, CDR2 FYNNEI, per germline. The germline V and J ends were trimmed by 0 bases and 4 bases, with 7 bases remaining between them. CDR3 residues: CASSEAGRNQPQHF. The CDR3 nucleotides are TGTGCCAGCAGTGAAGCAGGGAGAAATCAGCCCCAGCATTTT.

This chain uses TRBV20-1 with TRBJ2-7; D possibly uses TRBD1 or TRBD2 (5 bases each). The DNA end is a closer match to TRBJ2-5, so the J assignment may be wrong. CDR1 is DFQATT and CDR2 is SNEGSKA in the germline V gene (reference sequence). This CDR3 is built from 13 residues. CDR3 sequence: CSAREMGEETQYF. The CDR3 nucleotides read TGCAGTGCTAGAGAGATGGGGGAAGAGACCCAGTACTTC.

CDR3 bases: TGTGCCACCAGCGAAACCGTAGCGGGAGTAGGGCAAGAGACCCAGTACTTC. It translates to CATSETVAGVGQETQYF. This chain uses TRBV15 with TRBJ2-5, with 9 nucleotides matching TRBD2. The CDR3 is 17 residues long. After removal of 5 bases from V and 2 bases from J, the junction contained 12 bases not matched to a gene. From germline, CDR1 is LNHNV and CDR2 YYDKDF (reference sequence).